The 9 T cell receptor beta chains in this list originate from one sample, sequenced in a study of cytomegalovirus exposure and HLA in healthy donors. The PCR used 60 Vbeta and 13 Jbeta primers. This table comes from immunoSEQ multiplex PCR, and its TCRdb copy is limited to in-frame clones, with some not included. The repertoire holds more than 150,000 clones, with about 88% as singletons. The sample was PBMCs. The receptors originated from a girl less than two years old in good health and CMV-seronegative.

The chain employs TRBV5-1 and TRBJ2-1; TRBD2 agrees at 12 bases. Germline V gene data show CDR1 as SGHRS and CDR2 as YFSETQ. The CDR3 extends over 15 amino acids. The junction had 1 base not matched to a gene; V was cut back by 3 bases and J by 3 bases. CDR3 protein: CASSSGLAGYNEQFF. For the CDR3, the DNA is TGCGCCAGCAGCTCGGGACTAGCGGGCTACAATGAGCAGTTCTTC.

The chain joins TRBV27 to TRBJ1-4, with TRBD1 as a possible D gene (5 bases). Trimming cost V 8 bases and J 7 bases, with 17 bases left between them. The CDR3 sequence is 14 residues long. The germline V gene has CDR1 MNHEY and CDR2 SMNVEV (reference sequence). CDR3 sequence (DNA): TGTGCCAGCGGGGTTAAGGGGATAAGTGAAAAACTGTTTTTT. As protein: CASGVKGISEKLFF.

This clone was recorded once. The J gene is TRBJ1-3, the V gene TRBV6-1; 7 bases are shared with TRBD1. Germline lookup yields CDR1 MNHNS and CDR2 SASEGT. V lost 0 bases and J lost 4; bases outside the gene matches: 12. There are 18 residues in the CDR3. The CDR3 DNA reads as TGTGCCAGCAGTGAAGCGGAGGTCTGGACAGGACACGGAAACACCATATATTTT. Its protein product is CASSEAEVWTGHGNTIYF.

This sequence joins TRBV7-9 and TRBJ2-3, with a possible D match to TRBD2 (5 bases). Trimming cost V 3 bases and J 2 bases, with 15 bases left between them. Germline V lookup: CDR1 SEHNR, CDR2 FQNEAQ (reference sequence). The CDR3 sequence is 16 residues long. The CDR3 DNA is TGTGCCAGCAGCTTCCGTGCCAGCGGCCTCACAGATACGCAGTATTTT. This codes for CASSFRASGLTDTQYF.

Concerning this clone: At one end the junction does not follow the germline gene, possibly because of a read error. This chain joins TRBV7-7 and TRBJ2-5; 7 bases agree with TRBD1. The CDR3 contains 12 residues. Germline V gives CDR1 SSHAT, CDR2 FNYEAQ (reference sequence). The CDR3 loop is CASSRQGETQYF. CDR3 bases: TGTGCTAGCAGTAGACAGGGAGAGACCCAGTACTTC.

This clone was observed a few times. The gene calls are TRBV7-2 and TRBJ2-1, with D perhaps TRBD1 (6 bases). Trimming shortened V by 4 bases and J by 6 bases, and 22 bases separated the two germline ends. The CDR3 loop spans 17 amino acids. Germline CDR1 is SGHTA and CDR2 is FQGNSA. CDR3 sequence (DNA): TGTGCCAGCAGCTCGCATAGGGGGAGAACAGCAGCCAATGAGCAGTTCTTC. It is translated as CASSSHRGRTAANEQFF.

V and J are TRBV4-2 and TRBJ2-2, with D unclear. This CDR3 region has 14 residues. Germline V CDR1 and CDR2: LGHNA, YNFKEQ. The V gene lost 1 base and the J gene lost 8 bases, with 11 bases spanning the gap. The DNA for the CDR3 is TGTGCCAGCAGCCAAGTGCACTTCCAAGGGGAGCTGTTTTTT. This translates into CASSQVHFQGELFF.

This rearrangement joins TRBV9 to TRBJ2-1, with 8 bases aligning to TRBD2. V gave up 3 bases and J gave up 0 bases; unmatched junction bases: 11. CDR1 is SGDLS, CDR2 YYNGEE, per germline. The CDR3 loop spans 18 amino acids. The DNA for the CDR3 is TGTGCCAGCAGCGCGCCCATCGTCAGCGGGAGCTCCTACAATGAGCAGTTCTTC. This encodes CASSAPIVSGSSYNEQFF.

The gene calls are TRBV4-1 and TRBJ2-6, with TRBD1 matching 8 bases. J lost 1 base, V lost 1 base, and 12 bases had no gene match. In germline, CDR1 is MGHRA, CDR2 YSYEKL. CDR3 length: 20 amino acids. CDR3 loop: CASSQGSTGVGWSGANVLTF. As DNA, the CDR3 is TGCGCCAGCAGCCAAGGGTCGACAGGGGTAGGATGGTCTGGGGCCAACGTCCTGACTTTC.